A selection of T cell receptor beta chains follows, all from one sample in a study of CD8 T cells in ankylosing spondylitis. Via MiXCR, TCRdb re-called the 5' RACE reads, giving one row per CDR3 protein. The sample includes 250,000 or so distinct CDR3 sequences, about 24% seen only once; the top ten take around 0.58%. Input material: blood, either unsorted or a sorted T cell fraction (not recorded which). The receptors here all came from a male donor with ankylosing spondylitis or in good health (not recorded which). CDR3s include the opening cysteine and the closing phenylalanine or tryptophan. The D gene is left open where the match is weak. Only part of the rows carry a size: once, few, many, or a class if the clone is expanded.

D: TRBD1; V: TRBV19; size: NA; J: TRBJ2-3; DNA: TGTGCCAGTAGTCGTGGACAGGGACCCCGACGGTTTAGCACAGATACGCAGTATTTT; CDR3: CASSRGQGPRRFSTDTQYF
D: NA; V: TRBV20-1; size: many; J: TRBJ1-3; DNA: TGCAGTGCTCCCTCTGGAAACACCATATATTTT; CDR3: CSAPSGNTIYF
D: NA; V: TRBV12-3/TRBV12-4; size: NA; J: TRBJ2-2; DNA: TGTGCCAGCAGTGACCTTTCTGGTACCGGGGAGCTGTTTTTT; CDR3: CASSDLSGTGELFF
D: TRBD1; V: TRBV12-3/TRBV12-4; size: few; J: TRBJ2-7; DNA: TGTGCCAGCAGCCCTGACACAGGGGCTGACGAGCAGTACTTC; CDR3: CASSPDTGADEQYF
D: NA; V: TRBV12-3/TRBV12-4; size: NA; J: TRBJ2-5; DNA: TGTGCCAGCAGCCGACTTGGGGGGACCCAGTACTTC; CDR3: CASSRLGGTQYF
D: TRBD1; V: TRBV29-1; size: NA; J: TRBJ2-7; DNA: TGCAGCGTCCCCGGGACAGGGGTTTTCTTCGAGCAGTACTTC; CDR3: CSVPGTGVFFEQYF
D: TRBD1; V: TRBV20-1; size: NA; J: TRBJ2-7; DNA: TGCAGTGCCACCCGGGACAGCACCTACGAGCAGTACTTC; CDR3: CSATRDSTYEQYF
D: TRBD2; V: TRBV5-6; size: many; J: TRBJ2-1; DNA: TGTGCCAGCACCGGGAGGGTGAACAATGAGCAGTTCTTC; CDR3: CASTGRVNNEQFF
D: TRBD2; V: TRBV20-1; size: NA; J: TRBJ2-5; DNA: TGCAGTGCTAGATCCGGACTAGCGGGGTTGGAGACCCAGTACTTC; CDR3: CSARSGLAGLETQYF
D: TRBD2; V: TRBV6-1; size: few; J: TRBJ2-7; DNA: TGTGCCAGCAGTCCCCGGGAGGGACCCTACGAGCAGTACTTC; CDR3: CASSPREGPYEQYF
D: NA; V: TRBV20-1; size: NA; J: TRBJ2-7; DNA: TGCAGGGCGGTGGCAAGCTCCTACGAGCAGTACTTC; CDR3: CRAVASSYEQYF
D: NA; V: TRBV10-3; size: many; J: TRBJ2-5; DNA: TGTGCCATCAGTGAGTCCGACGCCCAAGAGACCCAGTACTTC; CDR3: CAISESDAQETQYF
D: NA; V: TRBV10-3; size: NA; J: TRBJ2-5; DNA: TGTGCCATCAGCCCTGACAGGATCCAAGAGACCCAGTACTTC; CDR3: CAISPDRIQETQYF
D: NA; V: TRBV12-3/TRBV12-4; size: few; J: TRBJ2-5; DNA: TGTGCCAGCAGTCCTAACTGGTACCAAGAGACCCAGTACTTC; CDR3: CASSPNWYQETQYF
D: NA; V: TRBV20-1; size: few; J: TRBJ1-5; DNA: TGCAGTGCTAGAAGGGGTTCTCGGAATCAGCCCCAGCATTTT; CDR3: CSARRGSRNQPQHF
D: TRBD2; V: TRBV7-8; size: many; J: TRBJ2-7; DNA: TGTGCCAGCAGCTTAGGGGGACTAGCGGGGCTTAGCTCCTACGAGCAGTACTTC; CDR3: CASSLGGLAGLSSYEQYF
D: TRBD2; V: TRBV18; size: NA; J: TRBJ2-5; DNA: TGTGCCAGCTCGCCTTTTCCCTTGATGGGACTAGCTGGCGAGACCCAGTACTTC; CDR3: CASSPFPLMGLAGETQYF
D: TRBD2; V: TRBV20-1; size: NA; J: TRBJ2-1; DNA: TGCAGTGCTGTGACTAGCGGGGTTGGTGAGCAGTTCTTC; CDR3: CSAVTSGVGEQFF
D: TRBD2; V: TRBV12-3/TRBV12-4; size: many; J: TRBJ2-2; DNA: TGTGCCAGCAGTCGCGGGACTAGCGGGGGGTGGGAGCTGTTTTTT; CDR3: CASSRGTSGGWELFF
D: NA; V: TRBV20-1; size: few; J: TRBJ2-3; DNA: TGCAGTGCTAGCGGGGGGCACACAGATACGCAGTATTTT; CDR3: CSASGGHTDTQYF
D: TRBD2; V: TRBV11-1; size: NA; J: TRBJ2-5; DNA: TGTGCCAGCAGCTCGCCGGGGACTAGCGGGGACCAAGAGACCCAGTACTTC; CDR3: CASSSPGTSGDQETQYF
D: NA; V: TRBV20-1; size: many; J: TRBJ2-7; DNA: TGCAGTGCTATGGGTGGGGCCGCTGACGAGCAGTACTTC; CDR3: CSAMGGAADEQYF
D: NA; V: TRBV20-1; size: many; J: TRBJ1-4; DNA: TGCAGTGCTCCTCTTCGACGCCCCAAGGGGGAAAAACTGTTTTTT; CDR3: CSAPLRRPKGEKLFF
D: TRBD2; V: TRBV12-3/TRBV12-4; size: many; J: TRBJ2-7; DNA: TGTGCCAGCAGTTTTAGCGGGGGTGGTGAGCAGTACTTC; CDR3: CASSFSGGGEQYF
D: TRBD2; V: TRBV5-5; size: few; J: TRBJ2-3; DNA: TGTGCCAGCAGCTTTCGCGGGACTAGTCGAACCACAGATACGCAGTATTTT; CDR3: CASSFRGTSRTTDTQYF
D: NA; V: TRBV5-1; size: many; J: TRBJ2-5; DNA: TGCGCCAGCAGCCGTCGTGCACCTCAGGAGACCCAGTACTTC; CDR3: CASSRRAPQETQYF
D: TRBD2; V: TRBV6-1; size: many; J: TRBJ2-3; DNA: TGTGCCAGCAGGAGAGCGGGGCGGGCAGATACGCAGTATTTT; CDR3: CASRRAGRADTQYF
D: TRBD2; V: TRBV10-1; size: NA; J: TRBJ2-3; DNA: TGCGCCAGCAGTGAAGGACTAGCGGACACAGATACGCAGTATTTT; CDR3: CASSEGLADTDTQYF
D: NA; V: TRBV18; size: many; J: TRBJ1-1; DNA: TGTGCCAGCTCACCCGGGACATCGGCAATTACTGAAGCTTTCTTT; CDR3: CASSPGTSAITEAFF
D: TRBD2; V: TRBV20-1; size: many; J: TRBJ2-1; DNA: TGCAGTGCTCCCGGGACTAGCGGATACAATGAGCAGTTCTTC; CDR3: CSAPGTSGYNEQFF
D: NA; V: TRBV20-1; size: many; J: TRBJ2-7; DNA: TGCAGTGCTAGAGCTATCGACAGGTACGAGCAGTACTTC; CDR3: CSARAIDRYEQYF
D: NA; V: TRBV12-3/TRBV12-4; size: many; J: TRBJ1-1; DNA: TGTGCCAGCAGCCTCACAGGTATCATCACTGAAGCTTTCTTT; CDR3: CASSLTGIITEAFF